These 25 T cell receptor beta chains came from one sample sequenced in a study of shared clonotypes between healthy human individuals. Profiling relied on immunoSEQ multiplex PCR, and the TCRdb table lists in-frame clones only, not all of them. The data show 650,000 to 800,000 clones, 72% seen once. Sequencing was performed on memory CD4+ T cells sorted from blood. Subset reported: CD45RA-negative fraction. The receptor set was obtained from a woman in her 30s in good health.

This clone has a single count. This chain uses TRBV28 with TRBJ2-5, with 7 nucleotides matching TRBD1. CDR1 is MDHEN, CDR2 SYDVKM, per germline. The CDR3 contains 12 residues. The V gene end was trimmed by 6 bases and the J gene end by 4 bases; junction bases not matched to a gene: 2. The CDR3 DNA reads TGTGCCAGCAGAGGGGGCTCAGAGACCCAGTACTTC. Its translation: CASRGGSETQYF.

The gene calls are TRBV11-2 and TRBJ2-6; D may be TRBD1 (6 bases). This CDR3 region has 15 residues. Germline values: CDR1 SGHAT, CDR2 FQNNGV. V was cut by 3 bases and J by 5 bases, with 11 bases left in between. The CDR3 reads CASSFPQGRANVLTF. As DNA, the CDR3 is TGTGCCAGCAGCTTCCCACAGGGTAGGGCCAACGTCCTGACTTTC.

The J gene is TRBJ1-2, the V gene TRBV5-4; no clear D gene. The V end lost 4 bases, the J end lost 6 bases, and 25 bases lay between the germline ends. The CDR3 covers 17 residues. Germline values: CDR1 SGHNT, CDR2 YYREEE (reference sequence). The CDR3 reads CASSPRGDPTGRDGYTF. As DNA, the CDR3 is TGTGCCAGCAGCCCCCGCGGAGACCCGACGGGTCGAGATGGCTACACCTTC.

The chain links TRBV7-9 to TRBJ2-3, with 10 bases that match TRBD2. The germline gives CDR1 SEHNR, CDR2 FQNEAQ (reference sequence). The CDR3 contains 17 residues. J was trimmed by 2 bases and V by 0 bases; bases with no gene match: 5. CDR3 sequence reads: CASSLAFTSGITDTQYF. CDR3 nucleotides: TGTGCCAGCAGCTTAGCTTTTACTAGCGGGATCACAGATACGCAGTATTTT.

CDR3 DNA: TGTGCCACCAGCAGAATGGGGACTAGCGGCTCCTACGAGCAGTACTTC. Protein sequence: CATSRMGTSGSYEQYF. V and J are TRBV15 and TRBJ2-7; TRBD2 matches 11 bases. This CDR3 comprises 16 residues. With 2 bases clipped from V and 0 bases from J, the junction kept 3 bases outside the gene matches. Germline assignment: CDR1 LNHNV and CDR2 YYDKDF (reference sequence). The full variable domain, its missing parts supplied by reference TRBV15 and TRBJ2-7, is DAMVIQNPRYQVTQFGKPVTLSCSQTLNHNVMYWYQQKSSQAPKLLFHYYDKDFNNEADTPDNFQSRRPNTSFCFLDIRSPGLGDTAMYLCATSRMGTSGSYEQYFGPGTRLTVT.

The CDR3 loop reads CASLQGGAGNNEQFF. CDR3 DNA: TGTGCCAGCCTACAGGGAGGAGCGGGGAACAATGAGCAGTTCTTC. This chain joins TRBV19 and TRBJ2-1, with a tentative D call TRBD2 (7 bases). Between the trimmed V and J ends, which lost 9 bases and 5 bases, there was a span of 20 bases. This CDR3 is 15 amino acids long. The germline CDR1 and CDR2 sequences are LNHDA and SQIVND (reference sequence).

V and J are TRBV6-5 and TRBJ2-1; 14 nucleotides agree with TRBD2. This CDR3 is built from 15 residues. The V gene end was trimmed by 6 bases and the J gene end by 7 bases; junction bases not matched to a gene: 5. Germline lookup yields CDR1 MNHEY and CDR2 SVGAGI. Here the CDR3 DNA reads TGTGCCAGCAGCAAAGGGACTAGCGGGAGTAATGAGCAGTTCTTC. As protein: CASSKGTSGSNEQFF.

V gene TRBV7-7 combines with J gene TRBJ2-3; TRBD2 agrees at 9 bases. The germline V gene encodes CDR1 SSHAT and CDR2 FNYEAQ (reference sequence). With V trimmed by 5 bases and J by 0 bases, 3 bases remained unmatched. The CDR3 runs 15 residues. CDR3: CASSATSGSTDTQYF. The CDR3 bases are TGTGCCAGCAGCGCCACTAGCGGGAGCACAGATACGCAGTATTTT.

V gene TRBV18 combines with J gene TRBJ2-3, with D unclear. V dropped 3 bases and J dropped 5 bases, with 18 bases sitting between them. This CDR3 contains 16 residues. Germline loops: CDR1 KGHSH, CDR2 LQKENI. This CDR3 is CASSPSLAASGDTQYF. The DNA for the CDR3 is TGTGCCAGCTCACCGTCGTTAGCCGCATCCGGAGATACGCAGTATTTT.

The CDR3 DNA follows: TGCGCCAGCAGCCCCGGGACCCTTAAAGCTAACTATGGCTACACCTTC. Translated: CASSPGTLKANYGYTF. J is TRBJ1-2 and V is TRBV5-1; a possible D gene is TRBD1 (5 bases). This CDR3 spans 16 amino acids. In germline, CDR1 is SGHRS, CDR2 YFSETQ. The germline V and J ends were trimmed by 4 bases and 0 bases, with 16 bases remaining between them.

CDR3: CASSDRGRSLYNEQFF. For the CDR3, the DNA is TGTGCCAGCAGCGACCGCGGGAGGTCGCTTTACAATGAGCAGTTCTTC. V usage is TRBV11-2 and J usage is TRBJ2-1; 8 bases are a match to TRBD2. Germline V CDR1 and CDR2: SGHAT, FQNNGV. V shed 5 bases, J shed 4 bases, and the junction held 10 bases outside the gene matches. This CDR3 comprises 16 residues.

Remarks on this clone: Additional DNA sequences in this sample encode the identical CDR3. The V gene is TRBV7-8, the J gene TRBJ2-2; 11 bases match TRBD2. This CDR3 has 16 residues. The germline CDR1 and CDR2 sequences are SGHVS and FQNEAQ. Losses at the gene ends were 1 base for V and 2 bases for J; bases not matched to a gene: 0. The CDR3 DNA reads as TGTGCCAGCAGCTTAGGACTAGCGGGAAACACCGGGGAGCTGTTTTTT. Translated: CASSLGLAGNTGELFF.

This clone came up a few times. J is TRBJ1-5 and V is TRBV6-1; TRBD1 is a possible D gene (6 bases). Trimming removed 6 bases from V and 1 base from J, with 13 bases in between. This CDR3 has 15 amino acids. The germline V gene has CDR1 MNHNS and CDR2 SASEGT. The CDR3 coding sequence is TGTGCCAGCAGCGAACAGGGTATAAGCAATCAGCCCCAGCATTTT. Protein sequence: CASSEQGISNQPQHF.

V gene TRBV11-1 combines with J gene TRBJ2-5, with TRBD2 matching 13 bases. The end of the DNA is better explained by TRBJ2-7, so the J call may be wrong. The CDR3 is 18 residues long. Germline-derived CDR1 and CDR2 are SGHAT and FQDESV (reference sequence). In DNA, the CDR3 is TGTGCCAGCAGCCGTTCATGGACTAGCGGGAGTAGCCCCTACGAGCAGTACTTC. Encoded protein: CASSRSWTSGSSPYEQYF.

The J gene is TRBJ2-1, the V gene TRBV18, with 10 bases lining up with TRBD2. CDR3 size: 16 residues. Losses at the gene ends were 0 bases for V and 6 bases for J; bases not matched to a gene: 5. Germline CDR1 and CDR2: KGHSH and LQKENI. The CDR3, as DNA: TGTGCCAGCTCACCACCCCTAGCGGGAGATGCCAATGAGCAGTTCTTC. Protein sequence: CASSPPLAGDANEQFF.

This clone appeared once. The V gene is TRBV6-5, the J gene TRBJ2-1; weak D call: TRBD2 (6 bases). The germline gives CDR1 MNHEY, CDR2 SVGAGI. Trimming removed 8 bases at V and 1 base at J, with 12 bases between. The length of the CDR3 is 14 residues. The CDR3 is CASGLAYSYNEQFF. The CDR3 DNA follows: TGTGCCAGCGGGCTAGCGTATTCCTACAATGAGCAGTTCTTC.

DNA for the CDR3: TGTGCCAGCAGCCCCGGGACTACCCAAGATACGCAGTATTTT. This translates into CASSPGTTQDTQYF. The V call is TRBV11-2, the J call TRBJ2-3; 7 bases align to TRBD2. The ends lost 5 bases at V and 5 bases at J; junction bases unmatched: 7. Germline-derived CDR1 and CDR2 are SGHAT and FQNNGV. This CDR3 is built from 14 residues. Complete variable domain (other parts from reference TRBV11-2 and TRBJ2-3): EAGVAQSPRYKIIEKRQSVAFWCNPISGHATLYWYQQILGQGPKLLIQFQNNGVVDDSQLPKDRFSAERLKGVDSTLKIQPAKLEDSAVYLCASSPGTTQDTQYFGPGTRLTVL.

This clone was detected a few times. This chain joins TRBV19 and TRBJ2-7, with TRBD1 identical over 7 bases. CDR3 size: 14 residues. The trim removed 6 bases at V and 2 bases at J, leaving 7 bases unmatched. The germline V gene has CDR1 LNHDA and CDR2 SQIVND (reference sequence). For the CDR3, the DNA is TGTGCCAGTAGGGAACAGGGGACCGCCTACGAGCAGTACTTC. Amino acid sequence: CASREQGTAYEQYF.

V gene TRBV7-3 combines with J gene TRBJ2-5, with 8 bases that match TRBD2. This CDR3 spans 16 amino acids. Losses at the gene ends were 5 bases for V and 5 bases for J; bases not matched to a gene: 13. Germline CDR1 reads SGHTA; CDR2 reads FQGTGA. The CDR3 loop is CASSTPPEKREETQYF. For the CDR3, the DNA is TGTGCCAGCAGCACCCCCCCGGAGAAGCGGGAGGAGACCCAGTACTTC.

This rearrangement joins TRBV28 to TRBJ1-2; 8 bases line up with TRBD1. V was clipped by 7 bases and J by 8 bases; unmatched bases: 12. The CDR3 consists of 14 residues. Germline CDR1 reads MDHEN; CDR2 reads SYDVKM. CDR3 residues: CASTLGTGASGYTF. The DNA of the CDR3 is TGTGCCAGCACCCTCGGGACAGGTGCGTCCGGCTACACCTTC.

The chain has TRBV4-1 and TRBJ2-7, with 7 bases matching TRBD2. Trimming at V came to 4 bases and at J to 2 bases, leaving 8 bases not matched to a gene. The CDR3 has 15 amino acids. Germline CDR1 reads MGHRA; CDR2 reads YSYEKL. The CDR3 region is CASSPVGGKPYEQYF. CDR3 coding DNA: TGCGCCAGCAGCCCGGTGGGGGGGAAGCCCTACGAGCAGTACTTC.

V usage is TRBV15 and J usage is TRBJ2-7, with D possibly being TRBD1 (5 bases). Per the germline V gene, CDR1 is LNHNV and CDR2 is YYDKDF (reference sequence). This CDR3 is 13 amino acids long. Trimming pared 6 bases from V and 2 bases from J, leaving 11 bases between. The CDR3 DNA reads TGTGCCACCAGTAAAGGACATACCTACGAGCAGTACTTC. Residues: CATSKGHTYEQYF.

The chain combines TRBV7-9 with TRBJ2-3; 7 bases are shared with TRBD1. The CDR3 runs 19 residues. Germline V gene data show CDR1 as SEHNR and CDR2 as FQNEAQ (reference sequence). With 7 bases clipped from V and 4 bases from J, the junction kept 23 bases outside the gene matches. CDR3 region: CASTRIQGQFFSRPDTQYF. The CDR3, as DNA: TGTGCCAGCACCCGGATCCAGGGACAGTTCTTTAGTAGGCCAGATACGCAGTATTTT. The full variable domain, completed using reference TRBV7-9 and TRBJ2-3, is DTGVSQNPRHKITKRGQNVTFRCDPISEHNRLYWYRQTLGQGPEFLTYFQNEAQLEKSRLLSDRFSAERPKGSFSTLEIQRTEQGDSAMYLCASTRIQGQFFSRPDTQYFGPGTRLTVL.

This clone was seen once. This chain's CDR3 is CASRRGAGCNQPQHF. DNA for the CDR3: TGTGCCAGCCGACGGGGGGCTGGGTGCAATCAGCCCCAGCATTTT. The rearrangement joins TRBV21-1 to TRBJ1-5. TRBV21-1 is a pseudogene. The CDR3 runs 15 residues.

V and J are TRBV4-1 and TRBJ2-5; no clear D gene. V was cut by 0 bases and J by 1 base, with 6 bases left in between. CDR3 size: 14 residues. Germline V lookup: CDR1 MGHRA, CDR2 YSYEKL. CDR3 sequence reads: CASSQDMSQETQYF. For the CDR3, the DNA is TGCGCCAGCAGCCAAGATATGTCCCAAGAGACCCAGTACTTC.